The 7 T cell receptor beta chains in this list originate from one sample, sequenced in a study of vaccination and CD4 T cells after COVID-19. As to treatment: approximately 9-day PBMC culture with coronavirus spike peptide pools or control peptides (ViraFEST assay). These receptors have no known antigen. The Oncomine TCR Beta short-read assay was applied to DNA of cultured CD4+ T cells. TCRdb fed the PCR reads into MiXCR, producing one record per CDR3 protein. The repertoire includes about 12,000 distinct CDR3 sequences, 40% to 65% of them detected once, and less than 20% sits in the top ten. Sequenced material: CD4+ T cells from blood, cultured in vitro. The receptor set was obtained from a human donor who had recovered from COVID-19.

Points on this clonotype: One base away lies a much larger clone, so this may be a sequencing read error. The rearrangement links TRBV18 to TRBJ2-7; TRBD2 aligns across 13 bases. Germline values: CDR1 KGHSH, CDR2 LQKENI. This CDR3 contains 15 residues. V was pared by 4 bases and J by 2 bases, with 2 bases of the junction left unmatched. CDR3 sequence reads: CASSRGLAGAYEQYF. CDR3 bases: TGTGCCAGCTCACGCGGACTAGCGGGGGCCTACGAGCAGTACTTC. The full variable domain, in which reference TRBV18 and TRBJ2-7 provide the parts outside the CDR3, is NAGVMQNPRHLVRRRGQEARLRCSPMKGHSHVYWYRQLPEEGLKFMVYLQKENIIDESGMPKERFSAEFPKEGPSILRIQQVVRGDSAAYFCASSRGLAGAYEQYFGPGTRLTVT.

V usage is TRBV28 and J usage is TRBJ2-7; no definite D call. Germline V gene data show CDR1 as MDHEN and CDR2 as SYDVKM. CDR3 length: 12 residues. Between the trimmed V and J ends, which lost 3 bases and 4 bases, there was a span of 7 bases. The CDR3 DNA reads TGTGCCAGCAGTTTTTCTAGGTACGAGCAGTACTTC. It translates to CASSFSRYEQYF.

This clonotype turned up a few times. The chain joins TRBV6-2 or TRBV6-3 to TRBJ1-1; no reliable D call. V was trimmed by 2 bases and J by 4 bases, leaving 11 bases between them. Germline assignment: CDR1 MNHEY and CDR2 SVGEGT. The CDR3 runs 14 residues. In nucleotides, the CDR3 is TGTGCCAGCAGTTACGGGTTACGTGGCACTGAAGCTTTCTTT. Amino acid sequence: CASSYGLRGTEAFF.

The chain links TRBV15 to TRBJ2-7; TRBD2 agrees at 10 bases. Germline CDR1 reads LNHNV; CDR2 reads YYDKDF (reference sequence). There are 16 residues in the CDR3. The trim removed 1 base at V and 3 bases at J, leaving 6 bases unmatched. The CDR3 sequence: CATSRGSASGSYEQYF. For the CDR3, the DNA is TGTGCCACCAGCAGAGGCTCGGCTAGCGGGAGCTACGAGCAGTACTTC.

The sample holds a few counts of this clonotype. The rearrangement links TRBV7-2 to TRBJ2-5; 9 bases map to TRBD1. Trimming at V came to 6 bases and at J to 5 bases, leaving 13 bases not matched to a gene. From germline, CDR1 is SGHTA and CDR2 FQGNSA. The CDR3 is made up of 16 amino acids. CDR3 in DNA: TGTGCCAGCAGAGTAGAGGGTACAGGGGGCGGTGAGACCCAGTACTTC. Its translation is CASRVEGTGGGETQYF.

The rearrangement uses TRBV20-1 and TRBJ2-3; 7 bases match TRBD2. CDR1 DFQATT and CDR2 SNEGSKA come from the germline V gene (reference sequence). The length of the CDR3 is 16 residues. V was pared by 1 base and J by 4 bases, with 11 bases of the junction left unmatched. The CDR3 DNA reads TGCAGTGCTAGAGCCCCCCCGCGGGAGTTGGCAGATACGCAGTATTTT. Translation: CSARAPPRELADTQYF.

This clonotype was counted a single time. V usage is TRBV28 and J usage is TRBJ1-2; D not resolved. CDR1 and CDR2 (germline): MDHEN, SYDVKM. This CDR3 is built from 14 residues. Deletions cut 3 bases from V and 3 bases from J, with 11 bases between. CDR3 amino acids: CASSLSPGDYGYTF. CDR3 sequence (DNA): TGTGCCAGCAGTTTGAGTCCTGGGGACTATGGCTACACCTTC.